The clone carrying this TCR beta chain has at least ten counts. The data originate from a study of human T cells and chemical hapten exposure. In the study overall: Epicutaneous patch tests delivered 0.01% DPC to the upper back, with evaluation at 6 days. Among samples, TCR yields varied mainly because of small differences in pooled library volume.

The sample's time point: pre-sensitization, week 0. The treatment here: therapeutic diphenylcyclopropenone sensitization with weekly scalp DPC. The library labeled individual cDNA molecules by adding unique molecular identifiers to them. TCRdb passed the RACE reads through MiXCR, listing each CDR3 protein once. The sample yields around 60,000 distinct CDR3 sequences, around 7% seen once. Trimming pared 0 bases from V and 7 bases from J, leaving 20 bases between. In germline, CDR1 is SGHRS, CDR2 YFSETQ. This CDR3 contains 16 residues. The starting material was whole blood, obtained in connection with sensitization to the hapten diphenylcyclopropenone (DPC). The chain uses TRBV5-1 and TRBJ2-7, with D maybe TRBD1 (6 bases). This TCR came from a woman aged 30 to 39 with alopecia areata. Some clones in this sample may be carry-over from other donors' samples. CDR3 sequence reads: CASSLAKSSDQGEQYF. The CDR3 DNA reads TGCGCCAGCAGCTTGGCTAAAAGTTCGGACCAGGGGGAGCAGTACTTC.